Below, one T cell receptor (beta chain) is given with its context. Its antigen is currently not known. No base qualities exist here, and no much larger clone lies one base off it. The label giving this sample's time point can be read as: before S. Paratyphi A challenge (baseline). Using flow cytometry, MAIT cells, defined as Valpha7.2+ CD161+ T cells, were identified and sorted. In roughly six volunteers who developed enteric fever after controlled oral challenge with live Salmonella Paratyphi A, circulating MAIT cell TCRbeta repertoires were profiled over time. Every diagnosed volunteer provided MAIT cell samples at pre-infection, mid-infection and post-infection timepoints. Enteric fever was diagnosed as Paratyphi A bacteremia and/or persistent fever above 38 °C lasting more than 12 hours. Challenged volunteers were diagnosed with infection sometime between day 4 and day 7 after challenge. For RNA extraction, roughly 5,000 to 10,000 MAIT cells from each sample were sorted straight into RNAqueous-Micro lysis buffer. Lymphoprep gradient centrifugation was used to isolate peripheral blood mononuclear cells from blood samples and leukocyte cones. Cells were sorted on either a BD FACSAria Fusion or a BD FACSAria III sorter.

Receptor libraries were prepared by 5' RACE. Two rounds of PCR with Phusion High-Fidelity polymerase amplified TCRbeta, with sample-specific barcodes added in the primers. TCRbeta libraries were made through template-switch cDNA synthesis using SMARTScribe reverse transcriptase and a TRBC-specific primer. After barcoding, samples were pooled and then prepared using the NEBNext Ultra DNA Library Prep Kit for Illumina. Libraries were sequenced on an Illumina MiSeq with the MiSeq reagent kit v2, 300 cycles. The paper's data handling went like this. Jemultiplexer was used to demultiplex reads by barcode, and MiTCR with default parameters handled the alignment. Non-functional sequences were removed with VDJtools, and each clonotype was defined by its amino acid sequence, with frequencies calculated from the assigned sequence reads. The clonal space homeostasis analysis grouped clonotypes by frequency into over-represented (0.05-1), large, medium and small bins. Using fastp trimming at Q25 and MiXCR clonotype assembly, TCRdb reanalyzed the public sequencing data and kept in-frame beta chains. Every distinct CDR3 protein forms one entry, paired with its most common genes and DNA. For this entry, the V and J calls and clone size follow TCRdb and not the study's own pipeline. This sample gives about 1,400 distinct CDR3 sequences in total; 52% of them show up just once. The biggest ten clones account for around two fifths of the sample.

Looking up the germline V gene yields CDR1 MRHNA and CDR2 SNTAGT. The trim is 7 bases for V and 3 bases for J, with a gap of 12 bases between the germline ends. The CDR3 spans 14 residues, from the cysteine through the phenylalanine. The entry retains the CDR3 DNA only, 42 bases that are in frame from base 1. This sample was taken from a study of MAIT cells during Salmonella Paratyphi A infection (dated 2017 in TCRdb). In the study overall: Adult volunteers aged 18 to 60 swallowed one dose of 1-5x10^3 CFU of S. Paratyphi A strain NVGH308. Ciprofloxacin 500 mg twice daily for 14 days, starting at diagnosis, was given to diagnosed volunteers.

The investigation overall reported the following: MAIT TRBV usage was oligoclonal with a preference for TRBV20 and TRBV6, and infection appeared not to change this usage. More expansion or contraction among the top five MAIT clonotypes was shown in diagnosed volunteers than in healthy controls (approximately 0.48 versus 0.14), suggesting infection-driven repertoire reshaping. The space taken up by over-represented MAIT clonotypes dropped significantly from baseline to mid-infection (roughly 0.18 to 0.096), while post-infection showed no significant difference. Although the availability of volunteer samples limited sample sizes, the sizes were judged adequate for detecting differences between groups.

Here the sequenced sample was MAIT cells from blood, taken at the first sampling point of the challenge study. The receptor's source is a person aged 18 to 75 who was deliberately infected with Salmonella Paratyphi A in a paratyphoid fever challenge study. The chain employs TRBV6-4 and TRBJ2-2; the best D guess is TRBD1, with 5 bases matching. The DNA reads TGTGCCAGCAAGGGGCAGGTAGACACCGGGGAGCTGTTTTTT. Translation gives CASKGQVDTGELFF.